The 14 T cell receptor beta chains presented below share a single source sample, sequenced in a study of blood T cell repertoires in COVID-19. The assay was immunoSEQ multiplex PCR, and TCRdb's table has in-frame clones only and misses some. The repertoire holds 70,000 to 90,000 clones, with around 80% as singletons. The sequenced material came from peripheral blood. The receptors here all came from a woman between 55 and 75 years old with acute or convalescent COVID-19.

The chain links TRBV28 to TRBJ1-2; no firm D call. V dropped 11 bases and J dropped 2 bases, with 9 bases sitting between them. The CDR3 contains 11 residues. CDR1 and CDR2 (germline): MDHEN, SYDVKM. DNA of the CDR3: TGTGCCCTGGGCTTAAACTATGGCTACACCTTC. Translated: CALGLNYGYTF.

This clone was detected a few times. The chain is built from TRBV6-2 or TRBV6-3 and TRBJ1-1; the D is unclear. Germline V CDR1 and CDR2: MNHEY, SVGEGT. V gave up 3 bases and J gave up 4 bases, with 6 bases separating them. This CDR3 is built from 12 residues. CDR3 sequence reads: CASSYPSTEAFF. CDR3 coding DNA: TGTGCCAGCAGTTATCCCTCCACTGAAGCTTTCTTT.

The rearrangement links TRBV5-1 to TRBJ2-3; 8 bases line up with TRBD1. Germline V gene sequence: CDR1 SGHRS, CDR2 YFSETQ. The CDR3 has 14 amino acids. J gave up 4 bases and V 4 bases, and 5 bases lay outside the gene matches. The CDR3 spells CASSAGQGADTQYF. The DNA for the CDR3 is TGCGCCAGCAGCGCCGGACAGGGAGCAGATACGCAGTATTTT.

This chain connects TRBV19 to TRBJ2-7; TRBD1 agrees at 7 bases. Germline V gene data show CDR1 as LNHDA and CDR2 as SQIVND (reference sequence). J was trimmed by 0 bases and V by 5 bases; bases with no gene match: 7. The CDR3 loop spans 15 amino acids. This CDR3 reads CASSQGWDSSYEQYF. Written as DNA, the CDR3 is TGTGCCAGTAGTCAGGGTTGGGACAGCTCCTACGAGCAGTACTTC.

The chain employs TRBV12-3 or TRBV12-4 and TRBJ1-2, with 11 bases that match TRBD1. CDR3 length: 13 residues. V trimming: 5 bases; J trimming: 6 bases; junction bases outside the gene matches: 2. CDR3 bases: TGTGCCAGCAGTCCGGACAGGGGGCATGGCTACACCTTC. Residues: CASSPDRGHGYTF.

V is TRBV4-1 and J is TRBJ1-1; 7 nucleotides line up with TRBD1. The CDR3 contains 16 residues. V trimming: 4 bases; J trimming: 3 bases; junction bases outside the gene matches: 11. The germline V gene has CDR1 MGHRA and CDR2 YSYEKL. In DNA, the CDR3 is TGCGCCAGCAGCCCTAGGGGGATCACAGGGGACACTGAAGCTTTCTTT. Amino acids: CASSPRGITGDTEAFF.

This chain connects TRBV28 to TRBJ2-7; 15 nucleotides match TRBD2. Per germline, CDR1 MDHEN and CDR2 SYDVKM. There are 16 residues in the CDR3. V was clipped by 6 bases and J by 3 bases; unmatched bases: 6. CDR3 amino acids: CASSLGTSGGNYEQYF. The CDR3, as DNA: TGTGCCAGCAGCCTCGGGACTAGCGGGGGGAACTACGAGCAGTACTTC.

This chain uses TRBV30 with TRBJ1-2; D remains unclear. V lost 3 bases and J lost 6, with 17 bases in between. Germline CDR1 GTSNPN, CDR2 SVGIG (reference sequence). The CDR3 has 14 residues. The CDR3 nucleotides read TGTGCCTGGAGCTACCGAACCAACAGTAATGGCTACACCTTC. Protein: CAWSYRTNSNGYTF.

J is TRBJ2-5 and V is TRBV5-4; the D gene is possibly TRBD2 (5 bases). The V end lost 4 bases, the J end lost 5 bases, and 12 bases lay between the germline ends. CDR1 and CDR2 from the germline V gene are SGHNT and YYREEE (reference sequence). The CDR3 spans 13 residues. CDR3 protein: CASSTGLHETQYF. The CDR3 DNA reads TGTGCCAGCAGCACCGGACTCCATGAGACCCAGTACTTC.

The V gene is TRBV9, the J gene TRBJ1-2; 7 bases align to TRBD1. J gave up 11 bases and V 3 bases, and 16 bases lay outside the gene matches. This CDR3 is 15 amino acids long. CDR1 and CDR2 (germline): SGDLS, YYNGEE. CDR3: CASSATPGQNRGYTF. The CDR3 region has the DNA TGTGCCAGCAGCGCAACTCCGGGACAGAATCGGGGGTACACCTTC. Complete variable domain (other parts from reference TRBV9 and TRBJ1-2): DSGVTQTPKHLITATGQRVTLRCSPRSGDLSVYWYQQSLDQGLQFLIQYYNGEERAKGNILERFSAQQFPDLHSELNLSSLELGDSALYFCASSATPGQNRGYTFGSGTRLTVV.

In nucleotides, the CDR3 is TGTGCCAGCAGTTTATACAGCGTTCAGGGGTCGAGCAATCAGCCCCAGCATTTT. Translating it yields CASSLYSVQGSSNQPQHF. The V gene is TRBV27, the J gene TRBJ1-5, with D perhaps matching TRBD1 (6 bases). V lost 1 base and J lost 1, with 17 bases in between. The CDR3 spans 18 residues. Germline V gene data show CDR1 as MNHEY and CDR2 as SMNVEV (reference sequence).

This rearrangement joins TRBV24-1 to TRBJ1-2; 9 bases align to TRBD1. The germline gives CDR1 KGHDR, CDR2 SFDVKD. Losses at the gene ends were 4 bases for V and 8 bases for J; bases not matched to a gene: 4. The CDR3 runs to 13 residues. The chain's CDR3 is CATSENRGLGYTF. The CDR3 nucleotides read TGTGCCACCAGTGAAAACAGGGGGCTCGGCTACACCTTC.

The count of this clone is one. The chain carries TRBV2 and TRBJ1-2; unclear D gene. The germline CDR1 and CDR2 sequences are SNHLY and FYNNEI. The CDR3 totals 12 residues. The V gene lost 7 bases and the J gene lost 4 bases, with 10 bases spanning the gap. The CDR3 sequence is CASMRAGYGYTF. In DNA, the CDR3 is TGTGCCAGCATGAGGGCCGGCTATGGCTACACCTTC.

V gene TRBV5-6 combines with J gene TRBJ1-1; 7 nucleotides line up with TRBD1. V was pared by 2 bases and J by 0 bases, with 10 bases of the junction left unmatched. CDR3 length equals 17 residues. Germline CDR1 SGHDT, CDR2 YYEEEE. This CDR3 is CASSLIVGTEMNTEAFF. DNA for the CDR3: TGTGCCAGCAGCTTAATCGTCGGGACAGAAATGAACACTGAAGCTTTCTTT. Drawing the rest from reference TRBV5-6 and TRBJ1-1, the complete variable domain is DAGVTQSPTHLIKTRGQQVTLRCSPKSGHDTVSWYQQALGQGPQFIFQYYEEEERQRGNFPDRFSGHQFPNYSSELNVNALLLGDSALYLCASSLIVGTEMNTEAFFGQGTRLTVV.